Below, 30 T cell receptor beta chains from the same sample are listed, as sequenced in a study of T cell responses to AZD1222 COVID-19 vaccine. Clones were read by immunoSEQ multiplex PCR, and TCRdb kept only the in-frame ones, dropping some. The profile shows roughly 80,000 clones, 80% to 90% of them singletons. The input for sequencing was peripheral blood, taken on day 0 of AZD1222 vaccination. The receptors derive from an adult in good health.

The J gene is TRBJ2-1, the V gene TRBV7-9; D is perhaps TRBD2 (6 bases). Germline V gene sequence: CDR1 SEHNR, CDR2 FQNEAQ (reference sequence). Trimming removed 7 bases from V and 2 bases from J, with 12 bases in between. The CDR3 is 14 amino acids. The CDR3 loop is CASNPSEPYNEQFF. The CDR3 DNA sequence: TGTGCCAGCAACCCTAGCGAACCCTACAATGAGCAGTTCTTC.

The sample holds one count of this clone. This rearrangement joins TRBV19 to TRBJ2-1; 11 bases match TRBD2. The CDR3 contains 19 residues. Germline loops: CDR1 LNHDA, CDR2 SQIVND (reference sequence). Losses at the gene ends were 7 bases for V and 0 bases for J; bases not matched to a gene: 14. CDR3 protein: CASKTRVSSGGSSYNEQFF. The CDR3 nucleotides are TGTGCCAGTAAAACCCGTGTATCTAGCGGGGGGTCCTCCTACAATGAGCAGTTCTTC.

The chain has TRBV7-9 and TRBJ1-2; tentative D call: TRBD1 (6 bases). CDR1 SEHNR and CDR2 FQNEAQ come from the germline V gene (reference sequence). The V end lost 1 base, the J end lost 4 bases, and 13 bases lay between the germline ends. This CDR3 is built from 15 residues. CDR3 coding DNA: TGTGCCAGCAGCTTAGAGCAGGGGCTTAGCTATGGCTACACCTTC. It is translated as CASSLEQGLSYGYTF.

This chain connects TRBV10-2 to TRBJ2-7; tentative D call: TRBD1 (7 bases). This CDR3 contains 14 residues. CDR1 and CDR2 (germline): WSHSY, SAAADI. Trimming removed 7 bases from V and 4 bases from J, with 17 bases in between. The CDR3 spells CASKEEGAKYEQYF. CDR3 sequence (DNA): TGCGCCAGCAAGGAGGAGGGGGCGAAGTACGAGCAGTACTTC.

V usage is TRBV12-3 or TRBV12-4 and J usage is TRBJ1-2; no clear D. This CDR3 has 13 residues. V was cut by 5 bases and J by 2 bases, with 9 bases left in between. CDR3 sequence: CASSTRTNYGYTF. In DNA, the CDR3 is TGTGCCAGCAGTACTCGGACCAACTATGGCTACACCTTC.

This rearrangement joins TRBV4-3 to TRBJ2-1; 11 nucleotides line up with TRBD2. Germline V CDR1 and CDR2: LGHNA, YSLEER. The CDR3 is 17 amino acids. J was trimmed by 8 bases and V by 3 bases; bases with no gene match: 12. In nucleotides, the CDR3 is TGCGCCAGCAGCCAGACTTTAGCGGGGGGGGTTTCGGATGAGCAGTTCTTC. This encodes CASSQTLAGGVSDEQFF.

The gene calls are TRBV5-5 and TRBJ1-4; 10 bases are shared with TRBD1. J gave up 7 bases and V 4 bases, and 7 bases lay outside the gene matches. The CDR3 covers 15 residues. Germline loops: CDR1 SGHKS, CDR2 YYEKEE (reference sequence). CDR3 region: CASSDRTGGSEKLFF. The CDR3 DNA reads as TGTGCCAGCAGCGATCGGACAGGGGGGAGTGAAAAACTGTTTTTT.

The chain links TRBV9 to TRBJ1-6; weak D call: TRBD1 (5 bases). Deletions cut 2 bases from V and 0 bases from J, with 12 bases between. Germline V gene sequence: CDR1 SGDLS, CDR2 YYNGEE. CDR3 length equals 17 residues. CDR3 in DNA: TGTGCCAGCAGCGTCGGGGACTCTTACTCCTATAATTCACCCCTCCACTTT. It codes for CASSVGDSYSYNSPLHF.

The V gene is TRBV29-1, the J gene TRBJ1-5; D is uncertain. CDR3 length: 13 amino acids. Germline loops: CDR1 SQVTM, CDR2 ANQGSEA. The germline V and J ends were trimmed by 6 bases and 7 bases, with 16 bases remaining between them. CDR3 sequence: CSVRVSARQPQHF. The CDR3 nucleotides are TGCAGCGTACGGGTCTCCGCCAGGCAGCCCCAGCATTTT. The complete variable domain, with remaining parts taken from reference TRBV29-1 and TRBJ1-5, reads SAVISQKPSRDICQRGTSLTIQCQVDSQVTMMFWYRQQPGQSLTLIATANQGSEATYESGFVIDKFPISRPNLTFSTLTVSNMSPEDSSIYLCSVRVSARQPQHFGDGTRLSIL.

V is TRBV12-3 or TRBV12-4 and J is TRBJ1-2; D remains ambiguous. The length of the CDR3 is 12 residues. Trimming pared 1 base from V and 3 bases from J, leaving 3 bases between. This chain's CDR3 is CASSLGYYGYTF. The CDR3, as DNA: TGTGCCAGCAGTTTAGGATACTATGGCTACACCTTC.

The chain has TRBV27 and TRBJ1-1; D perhaps matches TRBD1 (6 bases). The germline V gene has CDR1 MNHEY and CDR2 SMNVEV (reference sequence). V lost 3 bases and J 5 bases, leaving 13 bases between the germline ends. The CDR3 covers 14 residues. CDR3 sequence reads: CASSFRGRLTEAFF. CDR3 DNA sequence: TGTGCCAGCAGTTTCAGGGGCCGACTTACTGAAGCTTTCTTT.

The CDR3 spells CASSLGRIQETQYF. In DNA, the CDR3 is TGTGCCAGCAGCTTGGGACGGATCCAAGAGACCCAGTACTTC. This chain joins TRBV7-2 and TRBJ2-5; the D call may be TRBD1 or TRBD2 (5 bases each). Trimming removed 3 bases at V and 1 base at J, with 9 bases between. There are 14 residues in the CDR3. Germline lookup yields CDR1 SGHTA and CDR2 FQGNSA.

The V gene is TRBV18, the J gene TRBJ2-5, with a possible D match to TRBD1 (6 bases). Trimming shortened V by 7 bases and J by 5 bases, and 20 bases separated the two germline ends. The germline V gene encodes CDR1 KGHSH and CDR2 LQKENI. CDR3 length: 15 residues. CDR3 protein: CASFFTRTVEETQYF. The CDR3 DNA reads as TGTGCCAGCTTCTTTACCCGGACAGTTGAGGAGACCCAGTACTTC.

This chain connects TRBV27 to TRBJ1-4; perhaps TRBD1 as D (5 bases). Trimming left V 7 bases short and J 5 bases short, with 17 bases between. The germline V gene has CDR1 MNHEY and CDR2 SMNVEV (reference sequence). The CDR3 covers 15 residues. Here the CDR3 DNA reads TGTGCCAGCACTCCCCCCGGGACGGAAAATGAAAAACTGTTTTTT. It yields the protein CASTPPGTENEKLFF.

The rearrangement uses TRBV7-3 and TRBJ2-3, with 9 nucleotides matching TRBD2. V was clipped by 6 bases and J by 4 bases; unmatched bases: 5. Germline-derived CDR1 and CDR2 are SGHTA and FQGTGA. This CDR3 is built from 14 residues. The CDR3 protein is CASSAAGGPDTQYF. CDR3 coding DNA: TGTGCCAGCAGTGCAGCGGGGGGCCCAGATACGCAGTATTTT.

The J gene is TRBJ1-2, the V gene TRBV28, with a tentative D call TRBD1 (5 bases). This CDR3 region has 16 residues. Looked up from germline, CDR1 is MDHEN and CDR2 is SYDVKM. V lost 5 bases and J 4 bases, leaving 20 bases between the germline ends. The CDR3 DNA reads TGTGCCAGCAGTCCCCCCCAGTCGGGGGGACCCTATGGCTACACCTTC. Translated: CASSPPQSGGPYGYTF.

The V and J genes are TRBV5-1 and TRBJ2-3; 11 nucleotides line up with TRBD2. The CDR3 loop spans 15 amino acids. J was trimmed by 1 base and V by 3 bases; bases with no gene match: 1. Germline V gene sequence: CDR1 SGHRS, CDR2 YFSETQ. The CDR3 region has the DNA TGCGCCAGCAGCTCACTAGCGGGGGGCACAGATACGCAGTATTTT. Protein: CASSSLAGGTDTQYF.

This chain links TRBV3-1 (or the pseudogene TRBV3-2) with TRBJ2-3; the match to TRBD2 covers 15 bases. Looked up from germline, CDR1 is LGHDT and CDR2 is YNNKEL (reference sequence). The J segment lost 0 bases and the V segment lost 4 bases, leaving 5 bases of the junction unmatched. CDR3 length: 18 residues. The CDR3 region is CASSLGLAGGRSTDTQYF. The CDR3 DNA sequence: TGTGCCAGCAGCCTGGGACTAGCGGGGGGACGTAGCACAGATACGCAGTATTTT.

The J gene is TRBJ2-5, the V gene TRBV7-3; no clear D. Looked up from germline, CDR1 is SGHTA and CDR2 is FQGTGA. V was pared by 1 base and J by 11 bases, with 17 bases between. This CDR3 has 14 amino acids. The CDR3 DNA follows: TGTGCCAGCAGCTTAATTTCCGGTCCCACAGTTCAGTACTTC. Translating it yields CASSLISGPTVQYF.

This clone was recorded only once. V usage is TRBV4-3 and J usage is TRBJ2-2; 8 bases match TRBD2. With V trimmed by 0 bases and J by 4 bases, 7 bases remained unmatched. The germline V gene encodes CDR1 LGHNA and CDR2 YSLEER. The CDR3 is made up of 17 amino acids. The CDR3 nucleotides are TGCGCCAGCAGCCAAGAACCCGGGGGGGCCGCCACCGGGGAGCTGTTTTTT. Amino acid sequence: CASSQEPGGAATGELFF.

This sequence joins TRBV6-1 and TRBJ2-2, with TRBD1 matching 7 bases. The CDR3 runs 16 residues. CDR1 is MNHNS and CDR2 is SASEGT in the germline V gene. Trimming cost V 4 bases and J 5 bases; bases outside gene matches: 10. The CDR3 DNA follows: TGTGCCAGCAGTGTCATGACAGGGCTTGGGACCGGGGAGCTGTTTTTT. It specifies CASSVMTGLGTGELFF.

The chain is built from TRBV4-3 and TRBJ2-1; 7 bases fit TRBD1. Trimming took 1 base from V and 4 from J; bases not matched to a gene: 4. CDR3 length: 15 amino acids. The germline V gene encodes CDR1 LGHNA and CDR2 YSLEER. In nucleotides, the CDR3 is TGCGCCAGCAGCCAAGGTCTACAGGGGTACAATGAGCAGTTCTTC. This encodes CASSQGLQGYNEQFF.

The chain links TRBV6-9 to TRBJ1-5; D ambiguous. V shed 7 bases and J shed 2 bases, with 9 bases lying between them. Per the germline V gene, CDR1 is MNHGY and CDR2 is SVAAGI. This CDR3 has 13 amino acids. The CDR3 DNA is TGTGCCAGCAAAAAGGGTGGCAATCAGCCCCAGCATTTT. Amino acid sequence: CASKKGGNQPQHF.

The V gene is TRBV4-3, the J gene TRBJ1-2; tentatively, D is TRBD1 (5 bases). V was clipped by 0 bases and J by 3 bases, with 11 bases between them. The CDR3 extends over 15 amino acids. Germline-derived CDR1 and CDR2 are LGHNA and YSLEER. CDR3 in DNA: TGCGCCAGCAGCCAAGATCGTGGGACGGACTATGGCTACACCTTC. Protein: CASSQDRGTDYGYTF.

This chain links TRBV7-2 with TRBJ1-2; TRBD1 aligns across 8 bases. The germline CDR1 and CDR2 sequences are SGHTA and FQGNSA. J gave up 6 bases and V 4 bases, and 7 bases lay outside the gene matches. CDR3 length equals 14 residues. CDR3 region: CASSSRQGRDGYTF. CDR3 nucleotide sequence: TGTGCCAGCAGCTCAAGACAGGGGAGGGATGGCTACACCTTC. Combining the CDR3 with reference TRBV7-2 and TRBJ1-2 gives the whole variable domain GAGVSQSPSNKVTEKGKDVELRCDPISGHTALYWYRQSLGQGLEFLIYFQGNSAPDKSGLPSDRFSAERTGGSVSTLTIQRTQQEDSAVYLCASSSRQGRDGYTFGSGTRLTVV.

This sequence joins TRBV27 and TRBJ2-7; D possibly corresponds to TRBD1 (6 bases). V gave up 6 bases and J gave up 0 bases, with 9 bases separating them. Germline CDR1 MNHEY, CDR2 SMNVEV (reference sequence). The CDR3 contains 13 residues. Here the CDR3 reads CASSPRGSYEQYF. The DNA for the CDR3 is TGTGCCAGCAGCCCCAGGGGCTCCTACGAGCAGTACTTC.

The J gene is TRBJ1-5, the V gene TRBV27; D possibly corresponds to TRBD1 (5 bases). Germline V gives CDR1 MNHEY, CDR2 SMNVEV (reference sequence). The V gene lost 3 bases and the J gene lost 6 bases, with 9 bases spanning the gap. The CDR3 has 13 amino acids. CDR3 protein: CASSLGGSQPQHF. CDR3 nucleotides: TGTGCCAGCAGTTTGGGGGGATCTCAGCCCCAGCATTTT.

The chain combines TRBV10-3 with TRBJ1-4; no firm D call. CDR3 length: 13 amino acids. CDR1 and CDR2 (germline): ENHRY, SYGVKD. V shed 6 bases and J shed 6 bases, with 11 bases lying between them. CDR3 sequence reads: CAIRDASYEKLFF. DNA of the CDR3: TGTGCCATCAGAGACGCCTCCTATGAAAAACTGTTTTTT.

Here the CDR3 reads CASSPGGQKNYGYTF. The CDR3 nucleotides read TGTGCCAGCAGCCCTGGGGGACAGAAAAACTATGGCTACACCTTC. The gene calls are TRBV7-9 and TRBJ1-2; the match to TRBD1 covers 7 bases. Looked up from germline, CDR1 is SEHNR and CDR2 is FQNEAQ (reference sequence). The length of the CDR3 is 15 residues. The V and J ends lost 5 bases and 2 bases, in that order; junction bases with no gene match: 8. Supplemented by reference TRBV7-9 and TRBJ1-2, the full variable domain reads DTGVSQNPRHKITKRGQNVTFRCDPISEHNRLYWYRQTLGQGPEFLTYFQNEAQLEKSRLLSDRFSAERPKGSFSTLEIQRTEQGDSAMYLCASSPGGQKNYGYTFGSGTRLTVV.

V gene TRBV6-5 combines with J gene TRBJ2-7; 8 bases are shared with TRBD2. This CDR3 spans 14 amino acids. Trimming took 4 bases from V and 4 from J; bases not matched to a gene: 6. CDR1 MNHEY and CDR2 SVGAGI come from the germline V gene. The CDR3 DNA reads TGTGCCAGCAGTTCCCGGGGGGGCCGTTACGAGCAGTACTTC. Its translation is CASSSRGGRYEQYF.